This paragraph covers one TCR beta chain sequence. The junction differs from germline at one of its ends, possibly a read error. These data originate in a study of Ad26.COV2.S vaccination and SARS-CoV-2 variants. TCRdb's table, derived via immunoSEQ multiplex PCR, lists solely in-frame clones and lacks some. The sample shows roughly 380,000 clones, roughly 94% of them seen only once. CDR3 length: 13 residues. Germline V lookup: CDR1 SNHLY, CDR2 FYNNEI. The rearrangement uses TRBV2 and TRBJ1-2; no reliable D call. Material: peripheral blood, obtained after recovery from COVID-19. This clonotype was sampled from a human donor who had recovered from COVID-19. DNA of the CDR3: TGTGCCAGCACTGAATGGAACATCTTTGCCTACACCTTC. It translates to CASTEWNIFAYTF.